This TCR beta chain is from a study of identical twins. Findings of the study overall: Cord blood beta clonotypes present at high abundance carried fewer insertions; no such pattern appeared in memory repertoires. The study found excess low generation probability among twin-shared out-of-frame alpha sequences.

This clonotype was counted at least ten times. Its antigen is currently unknown. An end of the junction differs from the germline gene, which may be a read error. A universal primer site arose from template switching, and cDNA bore unique molecular identifiers. TCRdb reanalysed the 5' RACE reads using MiXCR and keeps one entry per CDR3 protein. The sample yields approximately 890,000 distinct CDR3 sequences, about 12% seen once. This CDR3 has 16 amino acids. These data were likewise used in another study, on yellow fever vaccine responses in identical twins.

The clonotype comes from a young woman in good health. The sample taken for sequencing was PBMCs. The chain links TRBV12-3 or TRBV12-4 to TRBJ2-1; 10 nucleotides align to TRBD2. DNA for the CDR3: TGTGCCAGCAGTCTAGCGGGAGAGGTATCCTACAATGAGCAGTTCTTC. Translation: CASSLAGEVSYNEQFF.